These T cell receptor beta chains were read from a single sample in a study of T-cell memory formation after mild COVID-19. Using its own MiXCR run on the 5' RACE reads, TCRdb lists one record per CDR3 protein. Of 150,000 to 200,000 distinct CDR3 sequences listed, 30% to 35% are singletons. Sequencing was carried out using PBMCs or a T cell subset sorted from them (not recorded which). The receptors stem from an adult woman who had mild COVID-19 (a few samples of this study predate the infection). Cell type and time point are not known. The CDR3 runs from the conserved cysteine through the conserved F or W. The D gene is left open where the match is weak. Clone size is shown for a subset of rows, as once, few, many or a class of expanded clone.

D gene: .
clone size: few
V gene: TRBV29-1
J gene: TRBJ2-3
CDR3 protein: CSVEEASDTQYF
CDR3 DNA: TGCAGCGTTGAGGAGGCGAGCGATACGCAGTATTTT

D gene: .
clone size: many
V gene: TRBV20-1
J gene: TRBJ2-5
CDR3 protein: CSVGETQYF
CDR3 DNA: TGCAGTGTGGGGGAGACCCAGTACTTC

D gene: TRBD1
clone size: few
V gene: TRBV9
J gene: TRBJ1-2
CDR3 protein: CASSLQTGAIYGYTF
CDR3 DNA: TGTGCCAGCAGCTTACAGACAGGGGCGATCTATGGCTACACCTTC

D gene: TRBD2
clone size: .
V gene: TRBV25-1
J gene: TRBJ2-3
CDR3 protein: CASTPGLSTDTQYF
CDR3 DNA: TGTGCCAGCACACCGGGACTATCCACAGATACGCAGTATTTT

D gene: TRBD1
clone size: .
V gene: TRBV9
J gene: TRBJ1-1
CDR3 protein: CASSGQGSRTEAFF
CDR3 DNA: TGTGCCAGCAGCGGACAGGGGTCTAGAACTGAAGCTTTCTTT

D gene: .
clone size: .
V gene: TRBV24-1
J gene: TRBJ2-2
CDR3 protein: CATRKANTGELFF
CDR3 DNA: TGTGCCACCAGAAAAGCGAACACCGGGGAGCTGTTTTTT

D gene: TRBD1
clone size: .
V gene: TRBV4-2
J gene: TRBJ1-2
CDR3 protein: CASSQAQGAGNYGYTF
CDR3 DNA: TGTGCCAGCAGCCAAGCTCAGGGGGCCGGGAACTATGGCTACACCTTC

D gene: TRBD2
clone size: few
V gene: TRBV6-2/TRBV6-3
J gene: TRBJ2-3
CDR3 protein: CASTLAEGVDTQYF
CDR3 DNA: TGTGCCAGCACCCTAGCGGAGGGCGTAGATACGCAGTATTTT

D gene: TRBD1
clone size: .
V gene: TRBV20-1
J gene: TRBJ1-2
CDR3 protein: CSVNIGQGGGYTF
CDR3 DNA: TGCAGTGTCAATATTGGGCAGGGGGGTGGCTACACCTTC

D gene: TRBD1
clone size: .
V gene: TRBV5-6
J gene: TRBJ2-5
CDR3 protein: CASSRKGTGSGETQYF
CDR3 DNA: TGTGCCAGCAGCCGCAAGGGGACAGGGAGCGGTGAGACCCAGTACTTC

D gene: .
clone size: many
V gene: TRBV4-3
J gene: TRBJ2-3
CDR3 protein: CASSQARGRASTDTQYF
CDR3 DNA: TGCGCCAGCAGCCAGGCGCGAGGGCGGGCTAGCACAGATACGCAGTATTTT

D gene: .
clone size: few
V gene: TRBV21-1
J gene: TRBJ2-7
CDR3 protein: CASRGRTSGLAGLRVYEQYF
CDR3 DNA: TGTGCCAGCAGAGGGAGAACCTCTGGACTAGCGGGATTGAGGGTTTACGAGCAGTACTTC

D gene: TRBD1
clone size: .
V gene: TRBV23-1
J gene: TRBJ1-6
CDR3 protein: CASSHRWTGAPNSPLHF
CDR3 DNA: TGCGCCAGCAGTCACCGCTGGACAGGGGCACCTAATTCACCCCTCCACTTT

D gene: TRBD1
clone size: .
V gene: TRBV6-6
J gene: TRBJ2-7
CDR3 protein: CASSYGRGQGEQYF
CDR3 DNA: TGTGCCAGCAGTTACGGCAGGGGGCAGGGCGAGCAGTACTTC

D gene: .
clone size: few
V gene: TRBV7-9
J gene: TRBJ1-3
CDR3 protein: CASSSQIWTVDTIYF
CDR3 DNA: TGTGCCAGCAGCTCCCAGATCTGGACGGTGGACACCATATATTTT

D gene: .
clone size: few
V gene: TRBV24-1
J gene: TRBJ1-5
CDR3 protein: CAIQGNSNQPQHF
CDR3 DNA: TGTGCCATCCAGGGGAATAGCAATCAGCCCCAGCATTTT

D gene: .
clone size: few
V gene: TRBV29-1
J gene: TRBJ2-5
CDR3 protein: CSVEAPPDTAGTQYF
CDR3 DNA: TGCAGCGTTGAGGCCCCTCCCGACACGGCGGGGACCCAGTACTTC

D gene: .
clone size: many
V gene: TRBV24-1
J gene: TRBJ2-5
CDR3 protein: CATSAMGSGGIETQYF
CDR3 DNA: TGTGCCACCAGTGCCATGGGGTCAGGGGGGATCGAGACCCAGTACTTC

D gene: .
clone size: few
V gene: TRBV4-1
J gene: TRBJ2-5
CDR3 protein: CASSQGTGETQYF
CDR3 DNA: TGCGCCAGCAGCCAGGGAACGGGAGAGACCCAGTACTTC

D gene: .
clone size: few
V gene: TRBV12-3/TRBV12-4
J gene: TRBJ2-2
CDR3 protein: CASSSEVWGELFF
CDR3 DNA: TGTGCCAGCAGTTCGGAAGTTTGGGGGGAGCTGTTTTTT

D gene: .
clone size: .
V gene: TRBV20-1
J gene: TRBJ2-7
CDR3 protein: CSARGEMSYYEQYF
CDR3 DNA: TGCAGTGCTAGGGGCGAGATGTCCTACTACGAGCAGTACTTC

D gene: .
clone size: .
V gene: TRBV21-1
J gene: TRBJ1-2
CDR3 protein: CASSDRQGRSYGYTF
CDR3 DNA: TGTGCCAGCAGCGACCGACAGGGGCGGAGCTATGGCTACACCTTC

D gene: TRBD2
clone size: .
V gene: TRBV13
J gene: TRBJ2-4
CDR3 protein: CASSLGRGGNIQYF
CDR3 DNA: TGTGCCAGCAGCTTAGGCCGCGGGGGAAACATTCAGTACTTC

D gene: .
clone size: many
V gene: TRBV18
J gene: TRBJ2-1
CDR3 protein: CASSPQDKEQFF
CDR3 DNA: TGTGCCAGCTCACCCCAGGATAAGGAGCAGTTCTTC

D gene: .
clone size: .
V gene: TRBV18
J gene: TRBJ1-4
CDR3 protein: CASSPPGVATNEKLFF
CDR3 DNA: TGTGCCAGCTCACCACCAGGGGTTGCAACTAATGAAAAACTGTTTTTT

D gene: TRBD1
clone size: few
V gene: TRBV15
J gene: TRBJ2-1
CDR3 protein: CATSRDRDRGQNEQFF
CDR3 DNA: TGTGCCACCAGCAGAGATCGGGACAGGGGGCAGAATGAGCAGTTCTTC

D gene: .
clone size: .
V gene: TRBV7-2
J gene: TRBJ2-5
CDR3 protein: CASSLADGRWETQYF
CDR3 DNA: TGTGCCAGCAGCTTAGCTGACGGGAGATGGGAGACCCAGTACTTC

D gene: .
clone size: few
V gene: TRBV6-2/TRBV6-3
J gene: TRBJ2-5
CDR3 protein: CASSYIPGLQETQYF
CDR3 DNA: TGTGCCAGCAGTTACATCCCGGGCCTCCAAGAGACCCAGTACTTC

D gene: .
clone size: .
V gene: TRBV27
J gene: TRBJ2-7
CDR3 protein: CASSLLPPNEQYF
CDR3 DNA: TGTGCCAGCAGTCTCCTCCCCCCCAACGAGCAGTACTTC